This TCR beta chain is from a study of blood T cell repertoires in COVID-19. Study-level information: Both acute and convalescent COVID-19 samples were obtained from the United States, Italy and Spain. PBMCs, B-cell-depleted T cells, or T cells provided the cDNA or gDNA that made up the material.

The V gene end was trimmed by 6 bases and the J gene end by 3 bases; junction bases not matched to a gene: 8. The CDR3 has 15 amino acids. The V gene's germline CDR1 is KGHSH and CDR2 LQKENI. This clone was recorded once. Profiling relied on immunoSEQ multiplex PCR, and the TCRdb table lists in-frame clones only, not all of them. The sample includes fewer than 200,000 clones, 84% of them seen just once. This sequence originates from a man aged 35-49 years who had recovered from COVID-19. Sequencing was carried out using peripheral blood. The rearrangement links TRBV18 to TRBJ2-7; 10 nucleotides match TRBD1. CDR3 amino acids: CASSPAGTGVYEQYF. DNA of the CDR3: TGTGCCAGCTCTCCCGCCGGGACAGGGGTCTACGAGCAGTACTTC.